This T cell receptor beta chain was observed in a study of blood T cell repertoires in COVID-19. The overall study: The cDNA or gDNA used as material had been derived from T cells, B-cell-depleted T cells, or PBMCs.

Living in roughly 23 US areas, the participants were between roughly 18 and 90 years of age. With 4 bases clipped from V and 0 bases from J, the junction kept 13 bases outside the gene matches. Germline loops: CDR1 MGHRA, CDR2 YSYEKL. CDR3 size: 19 residues. Sequenced by immunoSEQ multiplex PCR; TCRdb stores in-frame clones only, minus some. The sample records roughly 290,000 clones, around 89% being singletons. This receptor was taken from a woman aged 18 to 35 with acute COVID-19. The V and J genes are TRBV4-1 and TRBJ2-7, with 12 bases aligning to TRBD1. Material: PBMCs or T cells enriched from blood (not recorded which). The CDR3 nucleotides are TGCGCCAGCAGCCCGCGACCCGGGACAGGGGGCTCTAGCTCCTACGAGCAGTACTTC. Amino acids: CASSPRPGTGGSSSYEQYF.